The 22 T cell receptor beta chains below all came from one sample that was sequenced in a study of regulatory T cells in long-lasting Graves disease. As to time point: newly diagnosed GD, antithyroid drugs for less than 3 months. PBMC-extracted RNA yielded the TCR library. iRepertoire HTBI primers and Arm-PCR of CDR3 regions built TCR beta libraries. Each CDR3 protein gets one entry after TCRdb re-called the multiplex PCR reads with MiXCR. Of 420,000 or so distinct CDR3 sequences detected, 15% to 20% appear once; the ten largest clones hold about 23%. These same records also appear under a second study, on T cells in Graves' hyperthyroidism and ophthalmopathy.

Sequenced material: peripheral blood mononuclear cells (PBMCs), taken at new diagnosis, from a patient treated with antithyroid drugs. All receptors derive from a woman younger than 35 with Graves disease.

CDR3 in amino acids: CATSAETMTSGTAGELFF. DNA of the CDR3: TGTGCCACCAGCGCGGAAACCATGACTAGCGGGACCGCCGGGGAGCTGTTTTTT. The V call is TRBV15, the J call TRBJ2-2; 11 bases fit TRBD2. The J segment lost 6 bases and the V segment lost 5 bases, leaving 14 bases of the junction unmatched. CDR1 and CDR2 (germline): LNHNV, YYDKDF (reference sequence). The length of the CDR3 is 18 residues.

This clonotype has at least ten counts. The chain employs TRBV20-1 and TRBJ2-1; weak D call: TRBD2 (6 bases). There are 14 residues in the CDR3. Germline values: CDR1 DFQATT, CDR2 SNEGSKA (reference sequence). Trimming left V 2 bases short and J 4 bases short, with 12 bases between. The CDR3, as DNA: TGCAGTGCTAGACCGGGACTTACTTACAATGAGCAGTTCTTC. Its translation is CSARPGLTYNEQFF.

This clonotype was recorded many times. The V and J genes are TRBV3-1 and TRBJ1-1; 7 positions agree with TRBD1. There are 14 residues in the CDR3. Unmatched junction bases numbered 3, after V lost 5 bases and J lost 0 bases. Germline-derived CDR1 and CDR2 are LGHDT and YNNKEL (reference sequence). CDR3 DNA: TGTGCCAGCAGCACGGGACAGATGAACACTGAAGCTTTCTTT. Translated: CASSTGQMNTEAFF.

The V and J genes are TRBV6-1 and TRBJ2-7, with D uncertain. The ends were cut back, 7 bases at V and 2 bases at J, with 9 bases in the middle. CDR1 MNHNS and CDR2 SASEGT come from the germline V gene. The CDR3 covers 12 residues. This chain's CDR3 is CASTRAAYEQYF. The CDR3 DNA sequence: TGTGCCAGCACCCGGGCGGCCTACGAGCAGTACTTC.

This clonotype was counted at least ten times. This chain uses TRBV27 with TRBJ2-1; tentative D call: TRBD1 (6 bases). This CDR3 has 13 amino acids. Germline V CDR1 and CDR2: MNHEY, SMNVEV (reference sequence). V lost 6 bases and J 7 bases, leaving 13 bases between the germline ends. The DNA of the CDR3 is TGTGCCAGCAGACAGGGACAAGATAATGAGCAGTTCTTC. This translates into CASRQGQDNEQFF.

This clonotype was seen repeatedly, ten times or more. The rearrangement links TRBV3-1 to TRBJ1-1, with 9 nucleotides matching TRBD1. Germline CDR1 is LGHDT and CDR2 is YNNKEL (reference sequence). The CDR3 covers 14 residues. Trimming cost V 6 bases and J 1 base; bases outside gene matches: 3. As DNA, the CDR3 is TGTGCCAGCAGACGGGACAGGGAGAACACTGAAGCTTTCTTT. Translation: CASRRDRENTEAFF.

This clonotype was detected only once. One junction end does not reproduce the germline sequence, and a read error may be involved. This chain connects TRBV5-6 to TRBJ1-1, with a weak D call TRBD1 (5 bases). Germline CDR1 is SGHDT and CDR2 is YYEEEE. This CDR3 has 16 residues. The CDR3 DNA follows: TGTGCCAGCAGCTCCCAGACAGCGGTCCTGCACACTGGAGCTTTCTTT. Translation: CASSSQTAVLHTGAFF.

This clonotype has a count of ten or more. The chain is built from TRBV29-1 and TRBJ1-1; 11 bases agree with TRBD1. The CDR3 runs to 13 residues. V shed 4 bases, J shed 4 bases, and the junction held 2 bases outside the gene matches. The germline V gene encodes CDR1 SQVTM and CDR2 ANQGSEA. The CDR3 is CSVVGQGGTEAFF. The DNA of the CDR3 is TGCAGCGTTGTGGGACAGGGGGGCACTGAAGCTTTCTTT.

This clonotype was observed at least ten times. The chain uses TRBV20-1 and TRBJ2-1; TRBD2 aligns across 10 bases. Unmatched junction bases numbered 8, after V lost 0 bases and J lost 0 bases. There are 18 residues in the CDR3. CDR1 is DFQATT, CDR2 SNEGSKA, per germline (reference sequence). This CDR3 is CSARDRMASGSSYNEQFF. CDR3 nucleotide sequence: TGCAGTGCTAGAGATCGTATGGCTAGCGGGAGCTCCTACAATGAGCAGTTCTTC.

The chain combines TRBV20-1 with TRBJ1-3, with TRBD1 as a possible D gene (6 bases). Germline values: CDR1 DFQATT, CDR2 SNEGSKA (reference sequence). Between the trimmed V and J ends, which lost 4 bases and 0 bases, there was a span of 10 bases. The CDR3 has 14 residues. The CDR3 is CSANDRHSGNTIYF. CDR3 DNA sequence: TGCAGTGCTAACGACAGGCACTCTGGAAACACCATATATTTT.

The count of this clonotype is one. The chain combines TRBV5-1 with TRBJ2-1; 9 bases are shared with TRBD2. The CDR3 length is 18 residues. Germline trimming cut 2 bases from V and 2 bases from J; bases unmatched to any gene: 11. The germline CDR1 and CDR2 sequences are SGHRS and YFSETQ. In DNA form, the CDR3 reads TGCGCCAGCAGCTTTTCAACGGGCGGGAGGGCCGCCTACAATGAGCAGTTCTTC. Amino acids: CASSFSTGGRAAYNEQFF.

CDR3 in amino acids: CATKGRSSGANVLTF. As DNA, the CDR3 is TGTGCCACCAAAGGACGGTCCTCTGGGGCCAACGTCCTGACTTTC. The chain employs TRBV2 and TRBJ2-6; D gene unclear. The V end lost 10 bases, the J end lost 0 bases, and 13 bases lay between the germline ends. The CDR3 has 15 residues. Looked up from germline, CDR1 is SNHLY and CDR2 is FYNNEI.

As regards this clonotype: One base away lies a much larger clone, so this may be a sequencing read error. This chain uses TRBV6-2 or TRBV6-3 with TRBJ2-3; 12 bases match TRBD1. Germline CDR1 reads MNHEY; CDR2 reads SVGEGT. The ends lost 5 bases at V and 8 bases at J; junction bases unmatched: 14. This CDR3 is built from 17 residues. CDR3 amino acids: CASSEGWGQGAAGTQYF. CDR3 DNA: TGTGCCAGCAGTGAAGGGTGGGGACAGGGGGCGGCAGGTACGCAGTATTTT.

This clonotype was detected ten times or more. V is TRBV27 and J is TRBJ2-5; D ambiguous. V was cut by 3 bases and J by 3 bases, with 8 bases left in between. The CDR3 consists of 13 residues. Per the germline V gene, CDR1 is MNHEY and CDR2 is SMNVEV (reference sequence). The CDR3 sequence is CASSFQPKETQYF. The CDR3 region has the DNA TGTGCCAGCAGTTTTCAGCCCAAAGAGACCCAGTACTTC.

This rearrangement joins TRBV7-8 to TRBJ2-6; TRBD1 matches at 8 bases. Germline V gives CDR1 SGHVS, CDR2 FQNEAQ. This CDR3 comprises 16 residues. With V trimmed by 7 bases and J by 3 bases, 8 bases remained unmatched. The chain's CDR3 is CASTKDRVYGANVLTF. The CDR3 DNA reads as TGTGCCAGCACCAAGGACAGGGTGTATGGGGCCAACGTCCTGACTTTC.

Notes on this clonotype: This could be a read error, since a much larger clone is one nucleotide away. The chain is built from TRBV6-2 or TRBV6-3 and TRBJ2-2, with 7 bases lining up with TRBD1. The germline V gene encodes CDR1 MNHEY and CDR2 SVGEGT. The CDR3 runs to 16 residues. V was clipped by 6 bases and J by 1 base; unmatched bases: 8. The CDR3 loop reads CASRTLRDRNTGELFF. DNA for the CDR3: TGTGCCAGCAGGACCCTCCGGGACAGGAACACCGGGGAGCTGTTTTTT.

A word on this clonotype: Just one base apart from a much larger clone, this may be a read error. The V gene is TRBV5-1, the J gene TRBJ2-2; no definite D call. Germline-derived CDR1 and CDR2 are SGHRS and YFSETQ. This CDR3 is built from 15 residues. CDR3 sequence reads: CANSLLGKNTGELFF. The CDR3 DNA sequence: TGCGCCAACAGCTTGCTGGGAAAGAACACCGGGGAGCTGTTTTTT.

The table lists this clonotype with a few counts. CDR3 DNA: TGCAGTGCTAGAAATTCCTTCTCGACTAGCGGGAGGAATGAGCAGTTCTTC. Protein: CSARNSFSTSGRNEQFF. This chain joins TRBV20-1 and TRBJ2-1; 13 positions match TRBD2. Germline CDR1 DFQATT, CDR2 SNEGSKA (reference sequence). V shed 2 bases, J shed 7 bases, and the junction held 11 bases outside the gene matches. The length of the CDR3 is 17 residues.

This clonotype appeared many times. CDR3 nucleotides: TGCAGTGCTACCACTGAGAACACTGAAGCTTTCTTT. This encodes CSATTENTEAFF. The rearrangement joins TRBV20-1 to TRBJ1-1, with D unclear. The germline V gene has CDR1 DFQATT and CDR2 SNEGSKA (reference sequence). CDR3 length: 12 amino acids. V lost 4 bases to trimming and J lost 1 base, with 7 bases between them.

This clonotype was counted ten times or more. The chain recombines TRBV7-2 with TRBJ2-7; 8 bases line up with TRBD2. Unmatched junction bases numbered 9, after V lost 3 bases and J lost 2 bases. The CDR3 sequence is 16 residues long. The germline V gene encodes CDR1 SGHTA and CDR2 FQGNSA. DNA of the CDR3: TGTGCCAGCAGCTTTCCTAGCGGGCCTCGAACCTACGAGCAGTACTTC. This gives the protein CASSFPSGPRTYEQYF.

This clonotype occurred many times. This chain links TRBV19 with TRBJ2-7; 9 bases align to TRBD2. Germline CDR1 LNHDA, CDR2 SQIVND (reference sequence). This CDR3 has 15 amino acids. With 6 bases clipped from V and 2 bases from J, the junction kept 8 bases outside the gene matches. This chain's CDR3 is CASSLSGRGAYEQYF. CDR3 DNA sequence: TGTGCCAGTAGCCTTAGCGGGAGAGGCGCCTACGAGCAGTACTTC. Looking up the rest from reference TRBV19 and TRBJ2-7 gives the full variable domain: DGGITQSPKYLFRKEGQNVTLSCEQNLNHDAMYWYRQDPGQGLRLIYYSQIVNDFQKGDIAEGYSVSREKKESFPLTVTSAQKNPTAFYLCASSLSGRGAYEQYFGPGTRLTVT.

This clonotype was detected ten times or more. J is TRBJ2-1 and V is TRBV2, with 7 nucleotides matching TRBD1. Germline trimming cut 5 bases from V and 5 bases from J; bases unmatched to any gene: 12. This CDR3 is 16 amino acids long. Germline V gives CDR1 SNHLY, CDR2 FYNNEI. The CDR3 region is CASSPLDRARDNEQFF. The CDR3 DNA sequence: TGTGCCAGCAGTCCCCTCGACAGGGCGAGGGACAATGAGCAGTTCTTC.